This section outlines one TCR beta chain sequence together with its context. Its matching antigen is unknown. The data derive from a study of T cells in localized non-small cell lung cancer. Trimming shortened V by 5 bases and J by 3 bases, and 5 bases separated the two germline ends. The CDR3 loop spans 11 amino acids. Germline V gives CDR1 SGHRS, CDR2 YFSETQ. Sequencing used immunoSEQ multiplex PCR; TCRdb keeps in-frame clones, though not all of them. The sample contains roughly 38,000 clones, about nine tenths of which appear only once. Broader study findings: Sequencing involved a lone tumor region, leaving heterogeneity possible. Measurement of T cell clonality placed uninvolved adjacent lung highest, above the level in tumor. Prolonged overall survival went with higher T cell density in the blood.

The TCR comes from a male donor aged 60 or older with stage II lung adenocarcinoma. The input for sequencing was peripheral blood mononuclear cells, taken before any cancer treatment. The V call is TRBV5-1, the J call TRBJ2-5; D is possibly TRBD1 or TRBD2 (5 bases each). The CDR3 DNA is TGCGCCAGCAGGGGGGAAGAGACCCAGTACTTC. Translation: CASRGEETQYF.